The present entry profiles one T cell receptor beta chain with its context. Its antigen is unidentified. The CDR3 has 15 residues. The germline CDR1 and CDR2 sequences are MDHEN and SYDVKM. The junction had 7 bases not matched to a gene; V was cut back by 3 bases and J by 8 bases. These data belong to a study of CD8 T cells in ankylosing spondylitis. Broader study findings: Blood of patients with ankylosing spondylitis appeared to be characterized by a TCR beta motif of eight highly homologous variants. Relatively scarce in peripheral blood, disease-linked clones were CD8+. Researchers reportedly found disease-linked clones significantly enriched in matched ankylosing spondylitis synovial fluid.

It was by quantitative 5'-RACE with molecular barcodes that TCR beta libraries were made. One entry per CDR3 protein, called by TCRdb with MiXCR from the 5' RACE reads. The sample includes about 200,000 distinct CDR3 sequences, roughly 24% of them seen just once. The chain couples TRBV28 to TRBJ1-3, with 10 positions matching TRBD1. The TCR sequence derives from a male donor with ankylosing spondylitis or in good health (not recorded which). The source material was blood, either unsorted or a sorted T cell fraction (not recorded which). The CDR3 spells CASSFSGTGAYTIYF. The CDR3 nucleotides read TGTGCCAGCAGTTTTTCGGGGACAGGGGCCTACACCATATATTTT.